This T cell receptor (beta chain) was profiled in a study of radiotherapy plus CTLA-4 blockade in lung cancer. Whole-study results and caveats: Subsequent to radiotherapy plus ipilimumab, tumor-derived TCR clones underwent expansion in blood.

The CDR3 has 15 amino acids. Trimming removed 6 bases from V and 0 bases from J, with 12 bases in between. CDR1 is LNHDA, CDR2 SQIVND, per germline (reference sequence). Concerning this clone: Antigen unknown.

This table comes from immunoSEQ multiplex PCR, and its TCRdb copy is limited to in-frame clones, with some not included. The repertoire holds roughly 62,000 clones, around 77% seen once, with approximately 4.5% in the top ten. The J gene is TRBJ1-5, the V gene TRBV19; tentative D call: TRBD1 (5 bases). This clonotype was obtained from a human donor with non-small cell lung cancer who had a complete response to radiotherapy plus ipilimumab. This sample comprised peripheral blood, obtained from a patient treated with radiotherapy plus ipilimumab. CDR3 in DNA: TGTGCCAGTAGCTTAGACAGAAATAGCAATCAGCCCCAGCATTTT. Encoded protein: CASSLDRNSNQPQHF.